This T cell receptor (beta chain) stems from a study of CD8+ T cells in alopecia areata. As for the study in general: Twice daily, treated patients received 5 to 10 mg of oral tofacitinib.

Study-level results: Compared with normal scalp, lesional scalp had higher clonality and more expanded CD8+ clones.

Once RNA had been extracted, it was reverse transcribed into cDNA to act as the sequencing template. Clones were read by immunoSEQ multiplex PCR, and TCRdb kept only the in-frame ones, dropping some. The table lists some 170,000 clones, around 58% of them singletons. Germline V CDR1 and CDR2: SGHTA, FQGNSA. V was pared by 5 bases and J by 4 bases, with 12 bases of the junction left unmatched. The CDR3 runs to 17 residues. With regard to this clone: The antigen is unknown.

The sample's treatment: oral pan-JAK inhibitor, 5-10 mg twice daily. Alopecia areata patients gave lesional scalp punch biopsies and peripheral blood samples. PBMC-derived CD4+ and CD8+ T cells were sorted. The V call is TRBV7-2, the J call TRBJ1-2; 11 bases are a match to TRBD1. Sequencing was performed on CD4+ T cells sorted from blood, taken at roughly week 58, from a patient treated with tofacitinib. The TCR originated in a human donor with alopecia areata. Written as DNA, the CDR3 is TGTGCCAGCAGCCCCCGCGGGGGACAGGGGGTCGGCTATGGCTACACCTTC. Its translation is CASSPRGGQGVGYGYTF.